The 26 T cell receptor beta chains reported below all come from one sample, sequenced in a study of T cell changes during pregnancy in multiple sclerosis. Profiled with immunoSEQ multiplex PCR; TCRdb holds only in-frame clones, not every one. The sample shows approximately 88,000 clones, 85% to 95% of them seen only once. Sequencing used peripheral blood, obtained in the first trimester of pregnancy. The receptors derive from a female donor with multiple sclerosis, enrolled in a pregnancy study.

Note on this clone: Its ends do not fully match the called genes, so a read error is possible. The CDR3 spells CASSPRQGAYEQYF. CDR3 DNA: TGTGCTAGCAGCCCCCGACAGGGGGCCTACGAGCAGTACTTC. The chain has TRBV7-7 and TRBJ2-7, with 9 positions matching TRBD1. Germline CDR1 SSHAT, CDR2 FNYEAQ (reference sequence). The CDR3 extends over 14 amino acids.

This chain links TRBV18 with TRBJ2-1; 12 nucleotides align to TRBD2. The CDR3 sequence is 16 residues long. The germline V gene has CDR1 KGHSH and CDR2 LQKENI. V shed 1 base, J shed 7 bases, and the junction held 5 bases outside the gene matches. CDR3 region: CASSPLGLAGGNEQFF. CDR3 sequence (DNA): TGTGCCAGCTCACCACTGGGACTAGCGGGCGGAAATGAGCAGTTCTTC.

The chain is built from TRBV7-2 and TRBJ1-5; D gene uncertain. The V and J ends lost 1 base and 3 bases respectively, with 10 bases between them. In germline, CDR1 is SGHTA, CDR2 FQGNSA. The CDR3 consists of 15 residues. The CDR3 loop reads CASSLDPSVNQPQHF. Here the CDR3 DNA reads TGTGCCAGCAGCTTAGATCCCAGCGTCAATCAGCCCCAGCATTTT.

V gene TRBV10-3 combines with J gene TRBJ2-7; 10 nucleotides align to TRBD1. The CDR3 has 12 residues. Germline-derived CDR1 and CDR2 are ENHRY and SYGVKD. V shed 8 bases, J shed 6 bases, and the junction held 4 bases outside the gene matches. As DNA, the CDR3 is TGTGCCATCGGCGACAGGGGGCGCGAGCAGTACTTC. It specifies CAIGDRGREQYF.

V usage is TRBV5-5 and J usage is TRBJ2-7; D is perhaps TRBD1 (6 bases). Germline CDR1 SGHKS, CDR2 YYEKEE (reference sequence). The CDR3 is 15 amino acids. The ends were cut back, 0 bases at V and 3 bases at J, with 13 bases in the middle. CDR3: CASSLDQGIGYEQYF. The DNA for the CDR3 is TGTGCCAGCAGCTTGGATCAGGGGATAGGCTACGAGCAGTACTTC.

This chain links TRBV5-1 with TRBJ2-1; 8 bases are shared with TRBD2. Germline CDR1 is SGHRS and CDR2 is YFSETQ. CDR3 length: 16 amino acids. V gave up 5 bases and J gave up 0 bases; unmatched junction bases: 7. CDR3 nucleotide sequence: TGCGCCAGCAGAGGGACTAGGGCGGCCTCCTACAATGAGCAGTTCTTC. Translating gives CASRGTRAASYNEQFF. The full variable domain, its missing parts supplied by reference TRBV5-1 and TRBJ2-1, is KAGVTQTPRYLIKTRGQQVTLSCSPISGHRSVSWYQQTPGQGLQFLFEYFSETQRNKGNFPGRFSGRQFSNSRSEMNVSTLELGDSALYLCASRGTRAASYNEQFFGPGTRLTVL.

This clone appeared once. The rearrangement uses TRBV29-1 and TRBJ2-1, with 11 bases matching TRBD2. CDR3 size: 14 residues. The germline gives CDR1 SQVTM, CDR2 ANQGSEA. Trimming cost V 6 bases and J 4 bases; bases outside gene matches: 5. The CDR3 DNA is TGCAGCGTGGCACTAGCGGGAGCATACAATGAGCAGTTCTTC. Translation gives CSVALAGAYNEQFF.

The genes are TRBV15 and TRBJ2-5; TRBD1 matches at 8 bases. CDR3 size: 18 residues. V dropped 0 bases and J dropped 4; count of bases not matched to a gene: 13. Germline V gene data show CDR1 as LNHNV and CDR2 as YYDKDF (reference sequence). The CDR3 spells CATSRDRQGAGDAETQYF. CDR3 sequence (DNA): TGTGCCACCAGCAGAGATCGGCAGGGGGCCGGAGACGCAGAGACCCAGTACTTC.

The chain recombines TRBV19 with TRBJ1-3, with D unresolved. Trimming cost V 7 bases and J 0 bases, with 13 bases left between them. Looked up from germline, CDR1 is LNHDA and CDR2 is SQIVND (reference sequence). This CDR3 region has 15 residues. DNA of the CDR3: TGTGCCAGTACTCCCGACATTAGCTCTGGAAACACCATATATTTT. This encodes CASTPDISSGNTIYF. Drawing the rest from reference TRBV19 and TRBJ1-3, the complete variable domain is DGGITQSPKYLFRKEGQNVTLSCEQNLNHDAMYWYRQDPGQGLRLIYYSQIVNDFQKGDIAEGYSVSREKKESFPLTVTSAQKNPTAFYLCASTPDISSGNTIYFGEGSWLTVV.

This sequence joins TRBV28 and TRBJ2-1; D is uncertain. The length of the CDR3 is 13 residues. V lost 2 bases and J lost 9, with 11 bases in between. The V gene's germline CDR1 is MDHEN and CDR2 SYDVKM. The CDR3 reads CASSLGVTREQFF. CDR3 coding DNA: TGTGCCAGCAGTTTAGGAGTTACTCGTGAGCAGTTCTTC.

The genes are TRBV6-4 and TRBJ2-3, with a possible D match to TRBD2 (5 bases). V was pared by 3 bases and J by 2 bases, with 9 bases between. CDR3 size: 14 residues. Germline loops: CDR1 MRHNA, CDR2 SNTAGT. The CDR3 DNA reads TGTGCCAGCAGTGAGTGGCGGGCCACAGATACGCAGTATTTT. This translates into CASSEWRATDTQYF.

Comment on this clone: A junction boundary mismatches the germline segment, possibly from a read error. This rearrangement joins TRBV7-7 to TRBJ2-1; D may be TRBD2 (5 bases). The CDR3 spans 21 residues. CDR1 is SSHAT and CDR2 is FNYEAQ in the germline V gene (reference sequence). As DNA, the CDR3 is TGTGCTAGCAGCCGAGGGCCCCTAGGCGTGTCAGTTCGTTTATCCGACAATGAGCAGTTCTTC. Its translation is CASSRGPLGVSVRLSDNEQFF.

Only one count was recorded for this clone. CDR3 DNA: TGTGCCAGCAGCCATCCCGGACAGGGATCCTACGAGCAGTACTTC. This gives the protein CASSHPGQGSYEQYF. The chain is built from TRBV4-2 and TRBJ2-7, with 8 bases fitting TRBD1. CDR1 LGHNA and CDR2 YNFKEQ come from the germline V gene. The CDR3 contains 15 residues. V shed 3 bases, J shed 1 base, and the junction held 5 bases outside the gene matches.

Here the CDR3 reads CASRDRVSTDTQYF. The CDR3 DNA sequence: TGTGCCAGCAGGGACAGGGTCAGCACAGATACGCAGTATTTT. V gene TRBV6-1 combines with J gene TRBJ2-3; the match to TRBD1 covers 8 bases. The CDR3 is 14 amino acids. The germline V gene has CDR1 MNHNS and CDR2 SASEGT. With 6 bases clipped from V and 0 bases from J, the junction kept 2 bases outside the gene matches.

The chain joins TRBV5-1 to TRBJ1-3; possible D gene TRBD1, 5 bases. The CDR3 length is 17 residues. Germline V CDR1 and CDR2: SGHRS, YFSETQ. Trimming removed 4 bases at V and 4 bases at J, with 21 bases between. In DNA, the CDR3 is TGCGCCAGCAGCCCCGCCGCGGGGCCCCTAATGGGAAACACCATATATTTT. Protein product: CASSPAAGPLMGNTIYF.

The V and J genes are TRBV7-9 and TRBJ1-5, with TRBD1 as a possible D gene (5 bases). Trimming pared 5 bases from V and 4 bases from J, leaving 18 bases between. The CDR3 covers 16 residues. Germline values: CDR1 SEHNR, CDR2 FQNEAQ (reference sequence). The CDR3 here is CASSLGGGNGNQPQHF. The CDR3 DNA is TGTGCCAGCAGCCTAGGCGGGGGGAACGGGAATCAGCCCCAGCATTTT.

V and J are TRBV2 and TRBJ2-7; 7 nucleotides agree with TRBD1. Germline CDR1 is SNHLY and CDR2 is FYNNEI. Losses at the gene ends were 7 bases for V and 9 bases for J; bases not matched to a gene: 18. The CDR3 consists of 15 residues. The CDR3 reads CASIQEQGTPSRQYF. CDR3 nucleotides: TGTGCCAGCATCCAAGAACAGGGGACCCCTTCGCGGCAGTACTTC.

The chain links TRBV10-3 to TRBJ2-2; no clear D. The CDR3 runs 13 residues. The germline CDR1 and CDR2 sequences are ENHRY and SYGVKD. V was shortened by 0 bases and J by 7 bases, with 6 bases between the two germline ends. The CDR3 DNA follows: TGTGCCATCAGTGAGTCGTACGGCGGGGAGCTGTTTTTT. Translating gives CAISESYGGELFF.

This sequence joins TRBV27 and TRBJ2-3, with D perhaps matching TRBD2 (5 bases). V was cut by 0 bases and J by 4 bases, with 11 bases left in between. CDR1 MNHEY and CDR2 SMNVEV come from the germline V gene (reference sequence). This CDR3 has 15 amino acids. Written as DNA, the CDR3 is TGTGCCAGCAGTTTATCCCCTAGCTACTCAGATACGCAGTATTTT. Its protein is CASSLSPSYSDTQYF.

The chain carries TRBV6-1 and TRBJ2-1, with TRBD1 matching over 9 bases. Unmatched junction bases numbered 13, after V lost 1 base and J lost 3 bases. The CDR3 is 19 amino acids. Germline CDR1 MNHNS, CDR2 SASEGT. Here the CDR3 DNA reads TGTGCCAGCAGTGAAGACAGGGGGCGACGGTCGTCAGGCTACAATGAGCAGTTCTTC. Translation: CASSEDRGRRSSGYNEQFF.

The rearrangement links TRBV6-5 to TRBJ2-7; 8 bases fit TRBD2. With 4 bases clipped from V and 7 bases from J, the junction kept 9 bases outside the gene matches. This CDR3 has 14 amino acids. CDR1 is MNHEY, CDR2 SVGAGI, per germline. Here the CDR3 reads CASSFTGGPQEQYF. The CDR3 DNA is TGTGCCAGCAGTTTCACGGGAGGGCCGCAAGAGCAGTACTTC.

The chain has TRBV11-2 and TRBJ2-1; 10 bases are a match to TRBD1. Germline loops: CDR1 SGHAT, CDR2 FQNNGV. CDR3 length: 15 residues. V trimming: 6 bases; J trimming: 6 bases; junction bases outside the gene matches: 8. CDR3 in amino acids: CASSCPGQGCNEQFF. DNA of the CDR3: TGTGCCAGCAGTTGCCCGGGACAGGGGTGCAATGAGCAGTTCTTC.

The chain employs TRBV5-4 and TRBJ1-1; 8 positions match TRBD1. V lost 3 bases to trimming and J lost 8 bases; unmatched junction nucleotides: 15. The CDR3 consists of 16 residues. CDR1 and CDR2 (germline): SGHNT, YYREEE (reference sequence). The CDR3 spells CASSSYPGQGAREAFF. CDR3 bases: TGTGCCAGCAGCTCATACCCAGGGCAGGGGGCTCGCGAAGCTTTCTTT.

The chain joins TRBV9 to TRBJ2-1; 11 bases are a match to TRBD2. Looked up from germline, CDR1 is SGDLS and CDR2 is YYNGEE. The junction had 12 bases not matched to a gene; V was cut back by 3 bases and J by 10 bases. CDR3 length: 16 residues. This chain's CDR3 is CASSAMVLAGVKEQFF. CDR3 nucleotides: TGTGCCAGCAGCGCCATGGTACTAGCGGGAGTGAAGGAGCAGTTCTTC.

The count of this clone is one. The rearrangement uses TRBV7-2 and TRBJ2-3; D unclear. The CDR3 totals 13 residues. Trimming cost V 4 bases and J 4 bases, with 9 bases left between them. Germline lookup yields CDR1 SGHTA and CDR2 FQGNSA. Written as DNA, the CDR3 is TGTGCCAGCAGCTCAGCTTATGCAGATACGCAGTATTTT. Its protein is CASSSAYADTQYF.

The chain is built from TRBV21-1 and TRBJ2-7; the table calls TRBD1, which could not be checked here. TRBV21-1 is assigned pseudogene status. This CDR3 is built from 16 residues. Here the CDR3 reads CASSKCTGAFDYEQYF. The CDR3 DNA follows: TGTGCCAGCAGCAAATGTACAGGGGCATTTGACTACGAGCAGTACTTC.